Included here is one T cell receptor beta chain sequence, with context. The data belong to a study of blood T cell repertoires in COVID-19. Study-wide background: The United States, Italy and Spain supplied acute and convalescent COVID-19 samples.

Source study methods: Nucleated cell counts were estimated from reference gene primer amplification. Sequenced by immunoSEQ multiplex PCR; TCRdb stores in-frame clones only, minus some. Clone size and V and J calls were adopted from that table, with D and trimming inferred from the DNA. Here the sample spans 300,000 to 450,000 clones, around 89% being singletons. After removal of 2 bases from V and 4 bases from J, the junction contained 14 bases not matched to a gene. This CDR3 comprises 17 residues. Per the germline V gene, CDR1 is SGHAT and CDR2 is FQNNGV. Clinical history reported by participants formed the basis on which cohorts were assigned. All recovered Cohort 3 donors got two negative PCRs, got clearance, or saw symptom resolution.

The TCR sequence derives from a man aged 18 to 29 who had recovered from COVID-19. Sequencing used PBMCs or T cells enriched from blood (not recorded which). The chain employs TRBV11-2 and TRBJ2-7; TRBD2 matches at 7 bases. Here the CDR3 DNA reads TGTGCCAGCAGCTTAAGCGGGATACCACCCGGACCATACGAGCAGTACTTC. Translated, it gives CASSLSGIPPGPYEQYF.